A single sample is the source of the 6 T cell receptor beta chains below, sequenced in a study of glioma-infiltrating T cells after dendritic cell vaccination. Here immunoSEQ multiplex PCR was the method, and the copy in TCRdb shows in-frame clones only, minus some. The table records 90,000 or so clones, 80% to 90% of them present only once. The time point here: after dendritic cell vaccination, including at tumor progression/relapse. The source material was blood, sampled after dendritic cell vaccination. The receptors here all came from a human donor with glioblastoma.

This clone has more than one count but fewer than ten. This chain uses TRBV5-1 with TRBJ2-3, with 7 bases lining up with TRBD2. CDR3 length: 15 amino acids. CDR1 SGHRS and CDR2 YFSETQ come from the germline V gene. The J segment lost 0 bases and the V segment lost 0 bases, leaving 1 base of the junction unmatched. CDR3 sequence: CASSLDSGSTDTQYF. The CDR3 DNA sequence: TGCGCCAGCAGCTTGGATAGCGGGAGCACAGATACGCAGTATTTT. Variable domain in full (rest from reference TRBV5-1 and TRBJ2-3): KAGVTQTPRYLIKTRGQQVTLSCSPISGHRSVSWYQQTPGQGLQFLFEYFSETQRNKGNFPGRFSGRQFSNSRSEMNVSTLELGDSALYLCASSLDSGSTDTQYFGPGTRLTVL.

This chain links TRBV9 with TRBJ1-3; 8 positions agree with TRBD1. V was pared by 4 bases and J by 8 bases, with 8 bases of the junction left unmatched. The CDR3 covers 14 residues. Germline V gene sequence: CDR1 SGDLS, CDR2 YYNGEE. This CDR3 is CASSLGQGMYTIYF. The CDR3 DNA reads TGTGCCAGCAGCCTTGGACAGGGAATGTACACCATATATTTT.

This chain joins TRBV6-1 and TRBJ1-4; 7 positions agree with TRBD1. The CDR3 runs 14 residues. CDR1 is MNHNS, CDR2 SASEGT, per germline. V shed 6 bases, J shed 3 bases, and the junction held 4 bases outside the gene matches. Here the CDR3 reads CASRRGPANEKLFF. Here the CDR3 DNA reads TGTGCCAGCAGAAGGGGGCCGGCTAATGAAAAACTGTTTTTT.

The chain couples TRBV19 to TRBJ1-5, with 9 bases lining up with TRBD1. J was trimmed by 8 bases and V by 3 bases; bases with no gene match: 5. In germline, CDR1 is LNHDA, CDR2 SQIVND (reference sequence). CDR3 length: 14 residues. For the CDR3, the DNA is TGTGCCAGTAGTATCGGACAGGGGATGGAGCCCCAGCATTTT. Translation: CASSIGQGMEPQHF. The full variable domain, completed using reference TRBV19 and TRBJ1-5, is DGGITQSPKYLFRKEGQNVTLSCEQNLNHDAMYWYRQDPGQGLRLIYYSQIVNDFQKGDIAEGYSVSREKKESFPLTVTSAQKNPTAFYLCASSIGQGMEPQHFGDGTRLSIL.

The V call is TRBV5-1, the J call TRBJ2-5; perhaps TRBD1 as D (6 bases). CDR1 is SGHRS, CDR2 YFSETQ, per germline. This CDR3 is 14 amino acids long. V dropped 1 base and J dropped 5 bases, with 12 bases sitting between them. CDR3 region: CASSLLPGAETQYF. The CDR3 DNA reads TGCGCCAGCAGCTTGCTTCCAGGGGCGGAGACCCAGTACTTC.

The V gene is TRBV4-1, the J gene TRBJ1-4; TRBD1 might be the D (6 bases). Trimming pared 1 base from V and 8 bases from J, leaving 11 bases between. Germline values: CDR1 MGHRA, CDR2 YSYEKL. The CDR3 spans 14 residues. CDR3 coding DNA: TGCGCCAGCAGCCAAGCCCGGACAGCGGAAAAACTGTTTTTT. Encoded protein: CASSQARTAEKLFF.